Below, 8 T cell receptor beta chains from the same sample are listed, as sequenced in a study of T cells after yellow fever vaccination. One entry per CDR3 protein results from TCRdb running MiXCR on the 5' RACE reads. In the table there are some 200,000 distinct CDR3 sequences, under 3.5% of which are singletons. The specimen was CD4+ T cells sorted from PBMCs, collected 10 days after the yellow fever booster vaccination. These receptors came from a man aged 18 to 35 who received the YFV17D yellow fever vaccine.

The rearrangement uses TRBV4-3 and TRBJ2-2; 7 bases line up with TRBD2. The germline V gene encodes CDR1 LGHNA and CDR2 YSLEER. The length of the CDR3 is 16 residues. V shed 1 base and J 4 bases; nucleotides not matched to a gene: 6. CDR3 nucleotide sequence: TGCGCCAGCAGCCAAGGGATTGCGGGGGTCACCGGGGAGCTGTTTTTT. Its protein is CASSQGIAGVTGELFF.

The V gene is TRBV5-1, the J gene TRBJ1-1; the match to TRBD1 covers 8 bases. V dropped 8 bases and J dropped 2; count of bases not matched to a gene: 11. Germline lookup yields CDR1 SGHRS and CDR2 YFSETQ. The CDR3 loop spans 15 amino acids. The CDR3 bases are TGCGCCAGTCGAAGGGGGGCAGGGGGCAACACTGAAGCTTTCTTT. It specifies CASRRGAGGNTEAFF.

This clonotype came up many times. The chain is built from TRBV11-2 and TRBJ2-1; 10 bases are a match to TRBD2. The junction had 3 bases not matched to a gene; V was cut back by 0 bases and J by 1 base. The CDR3 has 17 amino acids. From germline, CDR1 is SGHAT and CDR2 FQNNGV. The CDR3 bases are TGTGCCAGCAGCTTAGAGCTAGCGGGGGTGTCCTACAATGAGCAGTTCTTC. Protein: CASSLELAGVSYNEQFF.

This clonotype has a handful of counts. This chain connects TRBV18 to TRBJ2-7, with D possibly being TRBD1 (5 bases). The CDR3 loop spans 16 amino acids. CDR1 is KGHSH, CDR2 LQKENI, per germline. Trimming cost V 2 bases and J 7 bases, with 21 bases left between them. This CDR3 reads CASSPFTPDSAWEQYF. In DNA form, the CDR3 reads TGTGCCAGCTCACCATTCACCCCCGACAGCGCCTGGGAGCAGTACTTC.

By share, this clonotype ranks as medium-sized (0.01 to 0.1%). The chain recombines TRBV5-1 with TRBJ2-1, with D perhaps matching TRBD1 (5 bases). Trimming stripped 1 base from V and 5 bases from J, with 7 bases between. Germline lookup yields CDR1 SGHRS and CDR2 YFSETQ. This CDR3 comprises 13 residues. The CDR3: CASSLTGNNEQFF. CDR3 sequence (DNA): TGCGCCAGCAGCTTGACAGGCAACAATGAGCAGTTCTTC. Combining the CDR3 with reference TRBV5-1 and TRBJ2-1 gives the whole variable domain KAGVTQTPRYLIKTRGQQVTLSCSPISGHRSVSWYQQTPGQGLQFLFEYFSETQRNKGNFPGRFSGRQFSNSRSEMNVSTLELGDSALYLCASSLTGNNEQFFGPGTRLTVL.

The genes are TRBV7-9 and TRBJ2-7, with 8 nucleotides matching TRBD1. Germline CDR1 is SEHNR and CDR2 is FQNEAQ (reference sequence). The CDR3 is 16 amino acids. V lost 5 bases to trimming and J lost 2 bases; unmatched junction nucleotides: 11. The chain's CDR3 is CASSDFRGRVPYEQYF. As DNA, the CDR3 is TGTGCCAGCAGCGACTTCAGGGGGCGCGTTCCCTACGAGCAGTACTTC.

This clonotype was observed a few times. The rearrangement joins TRBV12-3 or TRBV12-4 to TRBJ2-5; tentatively, D is TRBD2 (6 bases). CDR3 length: 14 amino acids. V gave up 6 bases and J gave up 7 bases, with 18 bases separating them. The CDR3 nucleotides are TGTGCCAGCAGCCTCCCCGCCAGAGCGGGGACCCAGTACTTC. Translation gives CASSLPARAGTQYF.

This clonotype was detected ten times or more. This chain joins TRBV5-1 and TRBJ2-3; D gene unclear. The germline CDR1 and CDR2 sequences are SGHRS and YFSETQ. The CDR3 is 14 residues long. V lost 2 bases and J 0 bases, leaving 7 bases between the germline ends. In DNA form, the CDR3 reads TGCGCCAGCAGCTTCACCCACAGCACAGATACGCAGTATTTT. Translated: CASSFTHSTDTQYF.